This TCR beta chain was sequenced during a study of graft-versus-host responses after intestinal transplantation. Here immunoSEQ multiplex PCR was the method, and the copy in TCRdb shows in-frame clones only, minus some. Here the sample spans more than 85,000 clones, more than 85% being singletons. Regarding this clone: Antigen: not known.

CDR1 LNHDA and CDR2 SQIVND come from the germline V gene (reference sequence). This CDR3 spans 13 amino acids. With V trimmed by 3 bases and J by 11 bases, 8 bases remained unmatched. This specimen was unstimulated CD8+ T cells sorted from spleen or lymph node cells, taken before intestinal transplant. V is TRBV19 and J is TRBJ1-1; 8 bases fit TRBD1. The sequence was obtained from a human donor who received an intestinal transplant. CDR3 protein: CASSIFGTGGAFF. CDR3 DNA: TGTGCCAGTAGTATTTTTGGGACAGGAGGGGCTTTCTTT. The variable domain in full, with the rest retrieved from reference TRBV19 and TRBJ1-1, is DGGITQSPKYLFRKEGQNVTLSCEQNLNHDAMYWYRQDPGQGLRLIYYSQIVNDFQKGDIAEGYSVSREKKESFPLTVTSAQKNPTAFYLCASSIFGTGGAFFGQGTRLTVV.